This T cell receptor beta chain was documented in a study of blood T cell repertoires in COVID-19. This table comes from immunoSEQ multiplex PCR, and its TCRdb copy is limited to in-frame clones, with some not included. The sample comprises about 150,000 clones, around four fifths of which are singletons, and 6.2% rests with the top ten. The germline V gene has CDR1 SGHDN and CDR2 FVKESK. This CDR3 has 14 residues. V shed 4 bases and J shed 4 bases, with 13 bases lying between them. Participants' own reports of clinical history determined their cohort assignment. The genes are TRBV14 and TRBJ1-1; D gene ambiguous. The sequenced sample consisted of PBMCs or T cells enriched from blood (not recorded which). This TCR came from a woman aged 40 to 49 who had recovered from COVID-19. The CDR3 loop is CASSLGVEFTEAFF. The CDR3, as DNA: TGTGCCAGCAGCCTCGGGGTGGAATTCACTGAAGCTTTCTTT.